This passage covers 11 T cell receptor beta chains from one sample sequenced in a study of blood T cells in healthy people across ages. The use of a sample-barcoded 5' primer and a J-beta primer mix characterized a second PCR of about 6 to 12 cycles. MiXCR, run by TCRdb on the 5' RACE reads, gives a single entry per CDR3 protein. The sample includes some 700,000 distinct CDR3 sequences, approximately 21% seen only once; the top ten take around a fifth. The sequencing sample was made of blood. The receptors derive from a man in his 70s in good health.

The chain joins TRBV9 to TRBJ2-5, with D possibly matching TRBD2 (5 bases). The better agreement between TRBJ2-1 and the DNA end casts doubt on the J call. The CDR3 extends over 15 amino acids. Germline values: CDR1 SGDLS, CDR2 YYNGEE. CDR3 sequence (DNA): TGTGCCAGCAGCGTGGACGGGAATCTCTACAATGAGCAGTTCTTC. This encodes CASSVDGNLYNEQFF.

The sample holds a few counts of this clonotype. The chain combines TRBV20-1 with TRBJ2-3; D is possibly TRBD2 (6 bases). The length of the CDR3 is 14 residues. Deletions cut 4 bases from V and 7 bases from J, with 18 bases between. The germline CDR1 and CDR2 sequences are DFQATT and SNEGSKA (reference sequence). CDR3 sequence: CSATPGLTEHTQYF. CDR3 in DNA: TGCAGTGCTACACCGGGACTTACCGAACATACGCAGTATTTT.

The V gene is TRBV20-1, the J gene TRBJ2-1; TRBD2 agrees at 8 bases. Germline values: CDR1 DFQATT, CDR2 SNEGSKA (reference sequence). CDR3 length equals 15 residues. Trimming removed 6 bases from V and 9 bases from J; junction bases left unmatched: 16. CDR3 nucleotides: TGCAGTGCCCCAGCTCGCGGGGGGCGTACATCTGAGCAGTTCTTC. Translating gives CSAPARGGRTSEQFF.

The chain is built from TRBV7-8 and TRBJ1-1; perhaps TRBD1 as D (6 bases). V lost 5 bases, J lost 4 bases, and 14 bases lay in between. This CDR3 is built from 14 residues. Germline V gene sequence: CDR1 SGHVS, CDR2 FQNEAQ. This CDR3 reads CASSHHGGGTEAFF. In nucleotides, the CDR3 is TGTGCCAGCAGCCACCACGGAGGGGGCACTGAAGCTTTCTTT.

This chain links TRBV6-5 with TRBJ1-1, with unresolved D. The germline V gene encodes CDR1 MNHEY and CDR2 SVGAGI. Trimming stripped 0 bases from V and 4 bases from J, with 9 bases between. The CDR3 has 14 amino acids. In DNA, the CDR3 is TGTGCCAGCAGTTACTCAAACCGGGGCACTGAAGCTTTCTTT. It is translated as CASSYSNRGTEAFF.

This sequence joins TRBV28 and TRBJ2-1, with TRBD2 as a possible D gene (6 bases). V was trimmed by 7 bases and J by 5 bases, leaving 15 bases between them. The CDR3 is 14 amino acids. The V gene's germline CDR1 is MDHEN and CDR2 SYDVKM. The CDR3 protein is CASNIRRGNNEQFF. CDR3 sequence (DNA): TGTGCCAGCAACATTCGGCGGGGTAACAATGAGCAGTTCTTC.

This clonotype has ten or more counts. The chain combines TRBV7-9 with TRBJ1-1, with D unresolved. The CDR3 is 12 residues long. The V and J ends lost 1 base and 8 bases respectively, with 8 bases between them. In germline, CDR1 is SEHNR, CDR2 FQNEAQ (reference sequence). The CDR3 loop reads CASSLGEREAFF. DNA of the CDR3: TGTGCCAGCAGCTTAGGGGAACGCGAAGCTTTCTTT. Full variable domain (remainder filled in from reference TRBV7-9 and TRBJ1-1): DTGVSQNPRHKITKRGQNVTFRCDPISEHNRLYWYRQTLGQGPEFLTYFQNEAQLEKSRLLSDRFSAERPKGSFSTLEIQRTEQGDSAMYLCASSLGEREAFFGQGTRLTVV.

The rearrangement joins TRBV5-1 to TRBJ2-3, with D unresolved. V was shortened by 2 bases and J by 2 bases, with 9 bases between the two germline ends. CDR1 is SGHRS and CDR2 is YFSETQ in the germline V gene. The CDR3 has 14 amino acids. CDR3 sequence reads: CASSFLGFTDTQYF. CDR3 nucleotide sequence: TGCGCCAGCAGCTTCCTGGGGTTCACAGATACGCAGTATTTT.

This clonotype was seen a few times. The gene calls are TRBV14 and TRBJ2-1, with D unresolved. Trimming cost V 1 base and J 10 bases, with 14 bases left between them. CDR1 is SGHDN and CDR2 is FVKESK in the germline V gene. CDR3 length: 14 amino acids. The CDR3: CASSQVLGSREQFF. The CDR3 DNA is TGTGCCAGCAGCCAAGTCCTAGGGTCACGGGAGCAGTTCTTC.

V and J are TRBV6-2 or TRBV6-3 and TRBJ2-1; TRBD2 agrees at 11 bases. CDR1 is MNHEY and CDR2 is SVGEGT in the germline V gene. V lost 8 bases and J lost 3; bases outside the gene matches: 6. The CDR3 consists of 15 residues. The CDR3 here is CASGDLAGGYNEQFF. The CDR3 DNA reads as TGTGCCAGCGGGGATCTAGCGGGAGGCTACAATGAGCAGTTCTTC.

The chain employs TRBV28 and TRBJ2-7; D is perhaps TRBD1 (6 bases). V was cut by 8 bases and J by 3 bases, with 17 bases left in between. Germline V lookup: CDR1 MDHEN, CDR2 SYDVKM. The CDR3 sequence is 14 residues long. CDR3 sequence reads: CASGGASGVYEQYF. In DNA form, the CDR3 reads TGTGCCAGCGGTGGCGCGTCAGGGGTCTACGAGCAGTACTTC.